The following is a T cell receptor (beta chain) sequence with its context. This sample was included in a study of Graves' ophthalmopathy and Graves' hyperthyroidism. Amplification of TCR beta CDR3 regions used RNA transcripts. First-round RT-PCR relied on HTBI primers, and a second-round multiplex PCR came next. TCRdb reprocessed the multiplex PCR reads via MiXCR and lists one record per CDR3 protein. The table lists about 180,000 distinct CDR3 sequences, approximately 40% of them singletons. The CDR3 spans 16 residues. V shed 4 bases and J 7 bases; nucleotides not matched to a gene: 10. Other autoimmune diseases, uncontrolled infections, pregnancy or lactation led to the exclusion of patients.

This TCR was sampled from a woman aged 40 to 50 with Graves' ophthalmopathy. The sample consisted of peripheral blood. The genes are TRBV12-3 or TRBV12-4 and TRBJ1-2, with TRBD1 matching 12 bases. The CDR3 sequence: CASSSSGTGGKGGYTF. CDR3 bases: TGTGCCAGCAGTTCCTCCGGGACAGGGGGCAAGGGTGGCTACACCTTC.